This T cell receptor (beta chain) originates from a study of T cell repertoires in cytomegalovirus infection. The CDR3 totals 14 residues. Germline V gene lookup returns CDR1 SGHAT and CDR2 FQNNGV. One entry per CDR3 protein results from TCRdb running MiXCR on the reads. Of 450,000 to 550,000 distinct CDR3 sequences in the sample, approximately 46% were seen once. Notes on this clonotype: The antigen is unknown. A read error may produce the germline difference seen at one junction end.

The rearrangement links TRBV11-2 to TRBJ1-2; D might be TRBD1 (5 bases). The clonotype originates from a human donor in good health (CMV status not recorded). Some clones in this sample may be carry-over from other donors' samples. This sample comprised cultured PBMCs, obtained from culture after CMV antigen stimulation. The CDR3 region has the DNA TGTGCCAGCAGCTTGGCCGGGGGGACCGCCCTGATCAGCTTC. Its translation: CASSLAGGTALISF.